Reported below is one T cell receptor beta chain. The authors diagnosed from clinical symptoms, serum thyroxine, TRAb, thyroid ultrasound and orbital computed tomography. This entry comes from a study of Graves' ophthalmopathy and Graves' hyperthyroidism. V lost 6 bases, J lost 0 bases, and 21 bases lay in between. Per the germline V gene, CDR1 is MNHEY and CDR2 is SVGEGT. The CDR3 totals 19 residues. The TCR beta CDR3 regions underwent amplification from RNA transcripts. HTBI-primed RT-PCR formed the first round, and a multiplex PCR formed the second. TCRdb re-analysed the multiplex PCR reads in MiXCR, keeping a single row per CDR3 protein. This sample has hundreds of thousands of distinct CDR3 sequences, with 20% to 25% found just once.

The sequencing sample was made of peripheral blood. This chain links TRBV6-2 or TRBV6-3 with TRBJ1-6; no clear D gene. This TCR came from a woman under 30 with stable Graves' hyperthyroidism. CDR3: CASRTSTERRSSYNSPLHF. The CDR3 DNA is TGTGCCAGCAGAACAAGTACGGAGCGGCGGAGCTCCTATAATTCACCCCTCCACTTT.